The clone carrying this T cell receptor beta chain was observed many times. The target antigen is unknown. These data come from a study of T cell repertoires in cytomegalovirus infection. Study-level background: CMV infection and matching HLA type were both indicated by public TCR beta signatures. Study findings and constraints: The cumulative frequency of public TCR beta families identified carriers of CMV plus the relevant HLA. HLA-C-restricted CMV-specific TCR beta clonotypes prevailed in the ex vivo response.

TCRdb re-analysed the reads in MiXCR, keeping a single row per CDR3 protein. Of about 530,000 distinct CDR3 sequences in the sample, 26% are singletons; the top ten hold approximately 13%. The sample taken for sequencing was PBMCs. The sequence came from a human donor in good health (CMV status not recorded). Some clones in this sample may be carry-over from other donors' samples.

The CDR3 nucleotides are TGTGCCAGCAGCTTAGGAGCACCGCAAGAGACCCAGTACTTC. Residues: CASSLGAPQETQYF. V and J are TRBV7-2 and TRBJ2-5; no definite D call. This CDR3 is 14 amino acids long. Trimming cost V 1 base and J 2 bases, with 8 bases left between them. Germline V gene data show CDR1 as SGHTA and CDR2 as FQGNSA.